The clone carrying this T cell receptor (beta chain) came up once. This CDR3 contains 15 residues. Germline lookup yields CDR1 SGHRS and CDR2 YFSETQ. Trimming removed 0 bases from V and 5 bases from J; junction bases left unmatched: 7. This record belongs to a study of T cell responses to AZD1222 COVID-19 vaccine. Assay used: immunoSEQ multiplex PCR; TCRdb lists only in-frame clones, some missing. The sample includes 150,000 to 160,000 clones, about 88% of them seen just once. This chain links TRBV5-1 with TRBJ1-1, with 7 bases identical to TRBD1. This TCR was recovered from an adult in good health. Sample: peripheral blood, taken on day 0 of AZD1222 vaccination. CDR3 sequence reads: CASSLGSTGVTEAFF. CDR3 sequence (DNA): TGCGCCAGCAGCTTGGGTTCTACAGGGGTTACTGAAGCTTTCTTT.